This entry lists 3 T cell receptor beta chains sequenced from one sample in a study of cytomegalovirus exposure and HLA in healthy donors. This PCR relied on a set of 60 Vbeta primers and 13 Jbeta primers. Sequenced by immunoSEQ multiplex PCR; TCRdb stores in-frame clones only, minus some. The sample holds under 200,000 clones, approximately 82% seen once. Sample: PBMCs. The receptors originated from a woman between 18 and 29 years old in good health and CMV-seronegative.

This clone was counted between two and nine times. The chain couples TRBV30 to TRBJ2-1, with 11 bases matching TRBD2. J lost 7 bases, V lost 5 bases, and 7 bases had no gene match. The CDR3 loop spans 14 amino acids. Germline assignment: CDR1 GTSNPN and CDR2 SVGIG (reference sequence). CDR3 amino acids: CAWAGTSGINEQFF. In DNA, the CDR3 is TGTGCCTGGGCCGGGACTAGCGGAATTAATGAGCAGTTCTTC.

V is TRBV19 and J is TRBJ1-5; D might be TRBD1 (5 bases). Per germline, CDR1 LNHDA and CDR2 SQIVND (reference sequence). The CDR3 contains 17 residues. Trimming removed 6 bases at V and 6 bases at J, with 24 bases between. CDR3 protein: CASRDWIGGISSQPQHF. Here the CDR3 DNA reads TGTGCCAGTAGGGACTGGATCGGGGGTATATCCAGTCAGCCCCAGCATTTT.

The V call is TRBV19, the J call TRBJ2-3; TRBD2 aligns across 11 bases. This CDR3 contains 16 residues. Germline assignment: CDR1 LNHDA and CDR2 SQIVND (reference sequence). V dropped 5 bases and J dropped 0; count of bases not matched to a gene: 4. The CDR3 region has the DNA TGTGCCAGTAGTCCCGGGACTAGCGGTAGCACAGATACGCAGTATTTT. It encodes CASSPGTSGSTDTQYF. Together with reference TRBV19 and TRBJ2-3, the CDR3 gives the full variable domain: DGGITQSPKYLFRKEGQNVTLSCEQNLNHDAMYWYRQDPGQGLRLIYYSQIVNDFQKGDIAEGYSVSREKKESFPLTVTSAQKNPTAFYLCASSPGTSGSTDTQYFGPGTRLTVL.